Listed below are T cell receptor beta chains from one sample, sequenced in a study of PD-L1 blockade in urothelial cancer. Some clones are missing from TCRdb's copy, which holds only in-frame ones; the method was immunoSEQ multiplex PCR. The sample includes 35,000 to 45,000 clones, 83% seen only once; the top ten take roughly 16%. The sample consisted of PBMCs, taken around atezolizumab (anti-PD-L1) treatment. These receptors originate from a man in his 60s with urothelial cancer. The CDR3 runs from the conserved cysteine through the conserved F or W. D genes are given only for firm matches. Some rows mark clone size as missing; the rest say once, few, many or name a class of expanded clone.

TRBJ1-1 | TRBD1 | TRBV6-5 | . | CASSSENRGKSFF | TGTGCCAGCAGTTCCGAGAACAGGGGGAAATCCTTCTTT
TRBJ2-6 | . | TRBV5-4 | . | CASAKEMNGGANVLTF | TGTGCCAGCGCGAAGGAGATGAATGGGGGGGCCAACGTCCTGACTTTC
TRBJ2-5 | TRBD1 | TRBV7-8 | . | CASSLGWTGWETQYF | TGTGCCAGCAGCTTAGGCTGGACAGGGTGGGAGACCCAGTACTTC
TRBJ2-6 | . | TRBV2 | once | CASSAESGSGANVLTF | TGTGCCAGCAGTGCGGAGTCGGGCTCTGGGGCCAACGTCCTGACTTTC
TRBJ2-7 | TRBD1 | TRBV19 | once | CASSWRTGDYEQYF | TGTGCCAGTAGTTGGAGGACAGGGGACTACGAGCAGTACTTC
TRBJ1-6 | TRBD1 | TRBV11-3 | few | CASSLTSRGSPLHF | TGTGCCAGCAGCTTAACCTCCAGGGGGTCACCCCTCCACTTT
TRBJ1-1 | . | TRBV27 | . | CASSLGTGLTEAFF | TGTGCCAGCAGTTTAGGAACAGGTCTAACTGAAGCTTTCTTT
TRBJ1-2 | . | TRBV7-2 | once | CASSLPGRGADGYTF | TGTGCCAGCAGCTTGCCCGGACGGGGGGCGGATGGCTACACCTTC
TRBJ1-2 | . | TRBV19 | . | CASSPRLSTLYGYTF | TGTGCCAGTAGTCCCCGTCTAAGTACCCTCTATGGCTACACCTTC
TRBJ1-1 | TRBD1 | TRBV19 | . | CASSGEGDRGILNTEAFF | TGTGCCAGTAGTGGCGAAGGGGACAGGGGGATTTTGAACACTGAAGCTTTCTTT
TRBJ2-3 | . | TRBV29-1 | few | CSGIGVTTDTQYF | TGCAGCGGAATAGGGGTGACGACAGATACGCAGTATTTT
TRBJ1-5 | TRBD1 | TRBV2 | . | CASGGTGGHQPQHF | TGTGCCAGCGGCGGGACAGGGGGCCATCAGCCCCAGCATTTT
TRBJ2-2 | TRBD1 | TRBV19 | once | CASSYGTGRTGELFF | TGTGCCAGTAGCTACGGGACAGGGCGAACCGGGGAGCTGTTTTTT
TRBJ2-4 | . | TRBV5-1 | . | CASSLSPGNIQYF | TGCGCCAGCAGCCTCTCTCCGGGTAACATTCAGTACTTC
TRBJ1-2 | TRBD1 | TRBV4-2 | . | CASSGQGTGDGYTF | TGTGCCAGCAGCGGACAGGGGACAGGGGATGGCTACACCTTC
TRBJ2-7 | TRBD2 | TRBV9 | . | CASSVGLAGGRYEQYF | TGTGCCAGCAGCGTAGGACTAGCGGGGGGGCGATACGAGCAGTACTTC
TRBJ2-3 | TRBD1 | TRBV6-1 | . | CASSDYRDRDTDTQYF | TGTGCCAGCAGTGACTACCGGGACAGGGACACAGATACGCAGTATTTT
TRBJ2-2 | . | TRBV7-7 | . | CATTHSNTGELFF | TGTGCAACCACCCACTCGAACACCGGGGAGCTGTTTTTT
TRBJ2-2 | . | TRBV6-1 | . | CASSEAAGSGGELFF | TGTGCCAGCAGTGAAGCGGCGGGCTCCGGCGGGGAGCTGTTTTTT
TRBJ1-1 | . | TRBV7-8 | . | CASSPRSQINTEAFF | TGTGCCAGCAGCCCACGCTCCCAGATAAACACTGAAGCTTTCTTT
TRBJ1-3 | TRBD1 | TRBV25-1 | . | CASSAIDRASGNTIYF | TGTGCCAGCAGTGCCATTGACAGGGCGTCTGGAAACACCATATATTTT
TRBJ2-7 | TRBD1 | TRBV19 | few | CASSRGQGSTTYEQYF | TGTGCCAGTAGTAGAGGACAGGGCTCGACAACCTACGAGCAGTACTTC
TRBJ2-3 | TRBD2 | TRBV7-3 | . | CASSSGRTSGADTQYF | TGTGCCAGCAGCTCGGGGAGGACTAGCGGGGCAGATACGCAGTATTTT
TRBJ1-1 | . | TRBV30 | . | CAWSESGTEAFF | TGTGCCTGGAGTGAGAGCGGGACTGAAGCTTTCTTT
TRBJ2-1 | . | TRBV4-2 | few | CASSQDLANEQFF | TGTGCCAGCAGCCAAGATTTAGCGAATGAGCAGTTCTTC
TRBJ1-4 | . | TRBV10-3 | . | CAISESRGNGEKLFF | TGTGCCATCAGTGAGTCAAGAGGGAATGGAGAAAAACTGTTTTTT
TRBJ1-1 | TRBD1 | TRBV5-1 | . | CASSTGDALNTEAFF | TGCGCCAGCAGCACAGGGGATGCTCTGAACACTGAAGCTTTCTTT
TRBJ1-2 | TRBD1 | TRBV7-2 | . | CASSLNPGGGYTF | TGTGCCAGCAGCTTAAACCCAGGGGGCGGCTACACCTTC
TRBJ1-1 | . | TRBV28 | once | CASSLPGALNTEAFF | TGTGCCAGCAGTTTACCAGGGGCCCTGAACACTGAAGCTTTCTTT
TRBJ1-1 | . | TRBV10-1 | once | CASRLSQNTEAFF | TGCGCCAGCAGGCTCTCACAGAACACTGAAGCTTTCTTT
TRBJ1-2 | TRBD1 | TRBV7-2 | . | CASSRPGGFGYTF | TGTGCCAGCAGCCGTCCAGGGGGGTTTGGCTACACCTTC
TRBJ1-4 | . | TRBV28 | . | CASSLGLYEKLFF | TGTGCCAGCAGTTTAGGACTATATGAAAAACTGTTTTTT
TRBJ1-6 | . | TRBV15 | . | CATSGNRNSPLHF | TGTGCCACCAGCGGGAACAGGAATTCACCCCTCCACTTT
TRBJ1-5 | . | TRBV30 | once | CAWSHRGNQPQHF | TGTGCCTGGAGTCATCGGGGCAATCAGCCCCAGCATTTT
TRBJ2-3 | TRBD2 | TRBV5-4 | . | CASSQTSGGAYRGDTQYF | TGTGCCAGCAGCCAGACTAGCGGGGGGGCCTATCGGGGAGATACGCAGTATTTT
TRBJ2-1 | TRBD1 | TRBV5-1 | . | CASSPGDATGVNEQFF | TGCGCCAGCAGCCCAGGTGATGCTACAGGGGTCAATGAGCAGTTCTTC
TRBJ2-6 | . | TRBV15 | . | CATSRDRAGANVLTF | TGTGCCACCAGCAGAGACAGGGCCGGGGCCAACGTCCTGACTTTC
TRBJ2-2 | TRBD1 | TRBV7-9 | . | CASRTGQGRTGELFF | TGTGCCAGCAGAACCGGACAGGGTCGCACCGGGGAGCTGTTTTTT
TRBJ2-3 | . | TRBV5-1 | . | CASSLSVGLLGDTQYF | TGCGCCAGCAGCTTGAGTGTGGGACTCCTGGGGGATACGCAGTATTTT
TRBJ2-5 | TRBD2 | TRBV2 | . | CASRESRRGGEETQYF | TGTGCCAGCAGGGAAAGCCGCCGGGGGGGGGAAGAGACCCAGTACTTC
TRBJ2-2 | TRBD2 | TRBV6-5 | . | CASSPRGGKGELFF | TGTGCCAGCAGCCCCCGGGGGGGCAAGGGGGAGCTGTTTTTT
TRBJ1-5 | . | TRBV19 | . | CASTGGLGGNSNQPQHF | TGTGCCAGTACGGGGGGGCTTGGAGGGAATAGCAATCAGCCCCAGCATTTT
TRBJ2-3 | TRBD2 | TRBV9 | . | CASSPWGGGGASF | TGTGCCAGCAGCCCCTGGGGAGGCGGGGGGGCCTCCTTT
TRBJ1-2 | . | TRBV15 | . | CATSRAGINYGYTF | TGTGCCACCAGCAGAGCCGGGATTAACTATGGCTACACCTTC
TRBJ1-2 | . | TRBV11-2 | . | CASSLLTGHKGDYGYTF | TGTGCCAGCAGCTTACTTACAGGACACAAAGGGGACTATGGCTACACCTTC
TRBJ1-2 | . | TRBV6-6 | . | CASSQPQDFMNYGYTF | TGTGCCAGCAGCCAACCTCAGGATTTCATGAACTATGGCTACACCTTC
TRBJ2-1 | . | TRBV7-2 | . | CASSPRGMGYNEQFF | TGTGCCAGCAGCCCACGGGGGATGGGGTACAATGAGCAGTTCTTC
TRBJ1-4 | TRBD1 | TRBV5-1 | . | CASSPGTGDEKLFF | TGCGCCAGCAGTCCCGGGACAGGGGACGAAAAACTGTTTTTT
TRBJ2-7 | . | TRBV28 | . | CASSSGGRGIYEQYF | TGTGCCAGCAGTTCCGGGGGGCGAGGGATCTACGAGCAGTACTTC
TRBJ2-3 | TRBD2 | TRBV5-1 | . | CASSLTSGEADTQYF | TGCGCCAGCAGCTTGACCAGCGGGGAGGCAGATACGCAGTATTTT
TRBJ2-5 | . | TRBV19 | once | CASSLDRTDQETQYF | TGTGCCAGTAGTTTGGACCGGACAGACCAAGAGACCCAGTACTTC
TRBJ1-4 | . | TRBV2 | once | CASSSLRGNNEKLFF | TGTGCCAGCAGTTCGTTGAGGGGGAATAATGAAAAACTGTTTTTT
TRBJ1-2 | TRBD1 | TRBV28 | . | CASSRQGADGGYTF | TGTGCCAGCAGTAGACAGGGGGCAGATGGTGGCTACACCTTC
TRBJ1-6 | . | TRBV28 | . | CASSSGNSPLHF | TGTGCCAGCAGTTCCGGTAATTCACCCCTCCACTTT
TRBJ1-2 | . | TRBV19 | . | CASSIDPIENFNYGYTF | TGTGCCAGTAGTATAGATCCGATCGAGAACTTTAACTATGGCTACACCTTC
TRBJ1-5 | . | TRBV7-2 | . | CASSPRNNQPQHF | TGTGCCAGCAGCCCCAGAAACAATCAGCCCCAGCATTTT
TRBJ1-1 | . | TRBV14 | few | CASSRTGTTEAFF | TGTGCCAGCAGCCGAACAGGGACGACTGAAGCTTTCTTT